The 9 T cell receptor beta chains in this list originate from one sample, sequenced in a study of technical replicates of blood from a few donors. Using immunoSEQ multiplex PCR, the repertoire was profiled, and TCRdb retains in-frame clones only, with some absent. In the table there are approximately 99,000 clones, 95% to 96% of which are singletons. Sequencing input: T cells isolated from PBMCs. The receptors derive from a human donor in good health.

The chain couples TRBV19 to TRBJ2-1; tentatively, D is TRBD2 (6 bases). Germline V gene lookup returns CDR1 LNHDA and CDR2 SQIVND (reference sequence). The CDR3 has 16 residues. V was cut by 2 bases and J by 2 bases, with 13 bases left in between. Here the CDR3 reads CASSIYPSAAYNEQFF. The CDR3 coding sequence is TGTGCCAGTAGTATATACCCTAGCGCTGCCTACAATGAGCAGTTCTTC.

This sequence joins TRBV9 and TRBJ2-5; D gene unclear. Trimming took off 0 bases at V and 1 base at J, with 4 bases between the two ends. Per the germline V gene, CDR1 is SGDLS and CDR2 is YYNGEE. The length of the CDR3 is 13 residues. The CDR3 sequence is CASSVDSQETQYF. The CDR3 nucleotides are TGTGCCAGCAGCGTAGACTCCCAAGAGACCCAGTACTTC.

This clone is a singleton in its sample. The genes are TRBV7-3 and TRBJ2-3; maybe TRBD2 (6 bases). Germline V lookup: CDR1 SGHTA, CDR2 FQGTGA. V lost 2 bases and J lost 0, with 9 bases in between. The CDR3 runs to 15 residues. CDR3 coding DNA: TGTGCCAGCAGCTTACTCCTAGCGAGCACAGATACGCAGTATTTT. The encoded protein is CASSLLLASTDTQYF.

DNA of the CDR3: TGTGCCAGCAGCTTGGGGTCAGGGCCCACAGATACGCAGTATTTT. As protein: CASSLGSGPTDTQYF. The chain is built from TRBV5-4 and TRBJ2-3, with a tentative D call TRBD1 (5 bases). The CDR3 spans 15 residues. V lost 0 bases and J lost 2, with 10 bases in between. In germline, CDR1 is SGHNT, CDR2 YYREEE (reference sequence).

This chain uses TRBV2 with TRBJ2-1; D call uncertain. The V end was cut by 4 bases, the J end by 4 bases, with 8 bases between. The CDR3 totals 13 residues. Germline CDR1 reads SNHLY; CDR2 reads FYNNEI. This chain's CDR3 is CASSVQNYNEQFF. For the CDR3, the DNA is TGTGCCAGCAGTGTACAGAATTACAATGAGCAGTTCTTC.

J is TRBJ2-7 and V is TRBV29-1; D possibly corresponds to TRBD1 (5 bases). V lost 5 bases, J lost 6 bases, and 17 bases lay in between. This CDR3 contains 13 residues. Per germline, CDR1 SQVTM and CDR2 ANQGSEA. The CDR3 protein is CSVLVQGRGEQYF. The CDR3 coding sequence is TGCAGCGTTTTAGTCCAGGGAAGGGGCGAGCAGTACTTC.

The chain joins TRBV7-2 to TRBJ1-6, with D perhaps TRBD1 (5 bases). The germline V gene encodes CDR1 SGHTA and CDR2 FQGNSA. Trimming shortened V by 4 bases and J by 4 bases, and 11 bases separated the two germline ends. CDR3 size: 15 residues. CDR3 loop: CASSSETVYNSPLHF. The CDR3 bases are TGTGCCAGCAGCTCAGAGACAGTTTATAATTCACCCCTCCACTTT.

The J gene is TRBJ2-4, the V gene TRBV9; 8 nucleotides match TRBD1. The germline CDR1 and CDR2 sequences are SGDLS and YYNGEE. This CDR3 is 14 amino acids long. Trimming at V came to 6 bases and at J to 1 base, leaving 3 bases not matched to a gene. The CDR3 nucleotides read TGTGCCAGCACAGGGGGCGATGCCAAAAACATTCAGTACTTC. Protein sequence: CASTGGDAKNIQYF.

This clone was seen only once. The chain carries TRBV11-2 and TRBJ2-7; 10 bases agree with TRBD1. There are 17 residues in the CDR3. Germline CDR1 SGHAT, CDR2 FQNNGV. The V gene end was trimmed by 3 bases and the J gene end by 2 bases; junction bases not matched to a gene: 10. CDR3 residues: CASSLTSGTGAPYEQYF. DNA of the CDR3: TGTGCCAGCAGCTTGACTTCCGGGACAGGGGCACCCTACGAGCAGTACTTC.